The entry that follows covers one TCR beta chain sequence. Its antigen is currently unknown. The entry originates in a study of identical twins. Points from the study as a whole: Where out-of-frame alpha sequences were twin-shared, they showed excess low generation probability. Partial confounding of zero-insertion analyses by invariant MAIT and iNKT cells was possible.

The donors were all healthy and Caucasian. It was template switching that added a universal primer site, and there were unique molecular identifiers on the cDNA. TCRdb called the 5' RACE reads again in MiXCR, with one record for every CDR3 protein. The data hold roughly 1,500,000 distinct CDR3 sequences, with less than 40% observed a single time. V was shortened by 2 bases and J by 11 bases, with 15 bases between the two germline ends. The length of the CDR3 is 13 residues. Germline V gives CDR1 SGHAT, CDR2 FQNNGV. The receptor's source is a newborn girl in good health. Input material: cord blood. The J gene is TRBJ2-5, the V gene TRBV11-2; TRBD2 might be the D (5 bases). This chain's CDR3 is CASSLSPLREQYF. Written as DNA, the CDR3 is TGTGCCAGCAGCTTATCCCCCTTGAGGGAGCAGTACTTC.